The entry below describes one T cell receptor (beta chain). V was clipped by 5 bases and J by 0 bases, with 8 bases between them. This CDR3 region has 14 residues. CDR1 is SGHRS and CDR2 is YFSETQ in the germline V gene. This sample is drawn from a study of Graves' ophthalmopathy and Graves' hyperthyroidism. Study-wide background: The study drew peripheral blood at initial diagnosis, before any treatment.

CAS ≥3, NOSPECS ≥4, moderate-to-severe activity and duration under 3 months marked donors with ophthalmopathy. It was on clinical symptoms, serum thyroxine, TRAb, thyroid ultrasound and orbital computed tomography that diagnosis relied. About 10 ml of fresh blood yielded the PBMCs by density gradient. RNA transcripts were the template, and TCR beta CDR3 regions were amplified from them. Second-round multiplex PCR came after a first-round RT-PCR that employed HTBI primers. TCRdb itself ran the multiplex PCR reads through MiXCR, one entry per CDR3 protein. The sample lists about 220,000 distinct CDR3 sequences; approximately 21% were seen once.

The TCR originated in a woman in her fifties or sixties with Graves' ophthalmopathy. The sequenced sample was peripheral blood. The chain is built from TRBV5-1 and TRBJ2-2; D could derive from TRBD1 or TRBD2 (5 bases each). DNA for the CDR3: TGCGCCAGCAGACGGGACGCGAACACCGGGGAGCTGTTTTTT. It specifies CASRRDANTGELFF.